This is a list of T cell receptor beta chains from one sample in a study of T cell repertoires in cytomegalovirus infection. No antigen has been assigned to these receptors. TCRdb used MiXCR to reprocess the reads, holding one entry per CDR3 protein. This sample has a few hundred thousand distinct CDR3 sequences, with roughly 42% found just once. Sequenced material: cultured PBMCs, taken from culture after CMV antigen stimulation. The receptor source for this set is a human donor in good health (CMV status not recorded). Some clones in this sample may be carry-over from other donors' samples. The conserved cysteine and the conserved F or W are not part of the CDR3 here. The D gene is left open where the match is weak.

cdr3_aa v_call d_call j_call
SPGGVVVGYEQY TRBV20-1 NA TRBJ2-7
ASSPESFTGETQY TRBV7-9 NA TRBJ2-5
SARDPTSGREEQF TRBV20-1 TRBD2 TRBJ2-1
ATRETGGPGELF TRBV24-1 TRBD1 TRBJ2-2
ASSLRKLF TRBV12-3/TRBV12-4 NA TRBJ1-4
SAIETVTYEQY TRBV20-1 NA TRBJ2-7
ASSPRTSGGIEQF TRBV7-6 TRBD2 TRBJ2-1
ASRNTVRYGYT TRBV5-1 NA TRBJ1-2
ASSPDRGDSYEQY TRBV12-3/TRBV12-4 TRBD1 TRBJ2-7
ASSLWDRDNEQF TRBV7-8 TRBD1 TRBJ2-1
ASSLGWTEGTDTQY TRBV7-6 NA TRBJ2-3
ASSTPPGTGWRGYT TRBV19 NA TRBJ1-2
ASIGNIDEAF TRBV6-8 NA TRBJ1-1
ASSLSRGPAF TRBV7-2 NA TRBJ1-1
SVTSDRALNTEAF TRBV20-1 NA TRBJ1-1
ASSWVSSGGYDEQY TRBV7-2 TRBD2 TRBJ2-7
ASSEDPGGGETQY TRBV6-1 NA TRBJ2-5
ASSSGGASGETQY TRBV7-2 TRBD2 TRBJ2-5
ASSQSLAGDYYEQY TRBV4-1 TRBD2 TRBJ2-7
ASQDRGQSTNEQF TRBV19 TRBD1 TRBJ2-1
SVGTYQETQY TRBV29-1 NA TRBJ2-5
AISDRASADTQY TRBV10-3 NA TRBJ2-3
ASSPWRGETQY TRBV11-3 NA TRBJ2-5
ASSQGRGRDTTQY TRBV4-3 NA TRBJ2-3
ASSLSGFSTGNTIY TRBV28 NA TRBJ1-3
ASREGPGYT TRBV6-2/TRBV6-3 NA TRBJ1-2
ASRQGADTEAF TRBV12-3/TRBV12-4 TRBD1 TRBJ1-1
ASTLGPNWGYT TRBV28 NA TRBJ1-2
ASSSTPGLAGVVQY TRBV7-6 TRBD2 TRBJ2-4
ASSNRFTEAF TRBV12-3/TRBV12-4 NA TRBJ1-1
ASSRDSANHEQY TRBV6-2/TRBV6-3 NA TRBJ2-7
ASRKVQGLRGYT TRBV11-2 NA TRBJ1-2
ASSSRFRRLAGLVDTQY TRBV7-2 TRBD2 TRBJ2-3
ASSFEGNQPQH TRBV7-2 NA TRBJ1-5